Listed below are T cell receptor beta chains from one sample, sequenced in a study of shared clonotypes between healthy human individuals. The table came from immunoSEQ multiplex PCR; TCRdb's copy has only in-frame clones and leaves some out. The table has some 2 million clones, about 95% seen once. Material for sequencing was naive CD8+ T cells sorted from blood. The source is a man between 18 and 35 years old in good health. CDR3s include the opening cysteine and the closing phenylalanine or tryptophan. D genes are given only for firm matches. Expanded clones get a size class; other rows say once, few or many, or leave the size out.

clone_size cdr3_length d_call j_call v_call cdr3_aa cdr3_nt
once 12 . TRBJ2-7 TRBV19 CASSIAGYEQYF TGTGCCAGTAGTATAGCAGGCTACGAGCAGTACTTC
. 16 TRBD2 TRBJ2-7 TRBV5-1 CASSLGLAGANYEQYF TGCGCCAGCAGCTTGGGACTAGCGGGGGCTAACTACGAGCAGTACTTC
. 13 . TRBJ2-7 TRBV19 CASSIQGSYEQYF TGTGCCAGTAGTATACAGGGGTCCTACGAGCAGTACTTC
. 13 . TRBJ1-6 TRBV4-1 CASSPTGDSPLHF TGCGCCAGCAGCCCTACCGGGGACTCACCCCTCCACTTT
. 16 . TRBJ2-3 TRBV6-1 CASSDAISEGTDTQYF TGTGCCAGCAGTGACGCGATCTCCGAGGGGACAGATACGCAGTATTTT
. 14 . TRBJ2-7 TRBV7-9 CASSLGGERYEQYF TGTGCCAGCAGCCTAGGGGGGGAGAGGTACGAGCAGTACTTC
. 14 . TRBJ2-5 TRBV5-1 CASSLEAGRETQYF TGCGCCAGCAGCTTGGAGGCGGGGCGGGAGACCCAGTACTTC
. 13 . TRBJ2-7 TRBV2 CASGGRPLYEQYF TGTGCCAGCGGGGGGCGCCCCCTCTACGAGCAGTACTTC
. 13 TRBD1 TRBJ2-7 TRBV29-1 CSVDTGVGYEQYF TGCAGCGTTGACACAGGGGTAGGTTACGAGCAGTACTTC
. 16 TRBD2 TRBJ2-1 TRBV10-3 CAISLISGREYNEQFF TGTGCCATCAGTTTGATCAGCGGGAGGGAATACAATGAGCAGTTCTTC
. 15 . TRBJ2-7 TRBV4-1 CASSQERIGRYEQYF TGCGCCAGCAGCCAAGAGCGGATAGGGAGGTACGAGCAGTACTTC
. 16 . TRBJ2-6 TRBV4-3 CASSQLGATGANVLTF TGCGCCAGCAGCCAGTTGGGGGCAACTGGGGCCAACGTCCTGACTTTC
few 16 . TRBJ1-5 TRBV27 CASSKTGRPNNQPQHF TGTGCCAGCAGTAAAACGGGACGGCCGAACAATCAGCCCCAGCATTTT
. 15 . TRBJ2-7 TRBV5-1 CASRNRDSGGYEQYF TGCGCCAGCAGGAACCGGGACTCAGGAGGGTACGAGCAGTACTTC
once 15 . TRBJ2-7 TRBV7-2 CASSLQQGVHYEQYF TGTGCCAGCAGCTTGCAACAGGGTGTCCACTACGAGCAGTACTTC